This T cell receptor beta chain comes out of a study of pediatric ulcerative colitis. Assay: immunoSEQ multiplex PCR; the TCRdb copy retains only in-frame clones and omits some. Of fewer than 45,000 clones detected, approximately 87% appear once; the ten largest clones hold approximately 23%. The CDR3 is 16 residues long. Trimming shortened V by 3 bases and J by 3 bases, and 18 bases separated the two germline ends. The germline V gene encodes CDR1 LNHNV and CDR2 YYDKDF (reference sequence). The TCR comes from a girl aged 10 to 17 with moderate ulcerative colitis. The rearrangement links TRBV15 to TRBJ2-7; D is uncertain. Input material: blood. As DNA, the CDR3 is TGTGCCACCAGCAGGGGATTAGGAGTTGATTTCTACGAGCAGTACTTC. Translation: CATSRGLGVDFYEQYF.